These T cell receptor beta chains were read from a single sample in a study of blood T cell repertoires in COVID-19. The data were produced by immunoSEQ multiplex PCR, yet TCRdb's version contains in-frame clones alone and is incomplete. This sample carries about 400,000 clones, roughly 90% of them seen once, and the ten largest clones take over 1%. The sequenced sample was peripheral blood. Receptors originate from a man aged 40-55 years with acute or convalescent COVID-19. Both conserved end residues are part of each CDR3. The D gene is left open where the match is weak.

v_call d_call cdr3_aa
TRBV4-3 - CASSQSPSGGVNTEAFF
TRBV29-1 - CSVVFSGDYGYTF
TRBV6-2/TRBV6-3 TRBD2 CASSRTSGATGELFF
TRBV6-5 TRBD2 CASRGTSVHEQFF
TRBV29-1 TRBD2 CSVRTSGSLDTQYF
TRBV13 TRBD2 CASSLGLDGTGELFF
TRBV4-2 - CASSQGSQSEAFF
TRBV5-1 - CASQGETQYF
TRBV9 - CASSVGDEQFF
TRBV7-9 - CASSLALGDGNEQFF
TRBV7-3 - CASSFKLGELFF
TRBV6-6 TRBD1 CASSKRTGDLNYGYTF
TRBV10-3 TRBD1 CAITRQGGVLGTEAFF
TRBV30 TRBD1 CAWTPTGGSGEQYF
TRBV2 - CASSVAGGVNTEAFF
TRBV2 - CASRWGLYEKLFF
TRBV25-1 - CASRDSPGEKLFF
TRBV27 TRBD1 CASSFYRGGNTEAFF
TRBV14 - CASSQDPRISGANVLTF
TRBV4-1 TRBD1 CASSRGRAQTGIESGANVLTF
TRBV2 TRBD1 CASSLDRGSYEQYF
TRBV3-1/TRBV3-2 - CASSQGPPGDSPLHF
TRBV16 - CASSQIPRAEAFF
TRBV9 TRBD2 CASSEWTSGSSLFF
TRBV12-5 - CASAPGERNQETQYF
TRBV3-1/TRBV3-2 TRBD1 CASSQEGQGNYGYTF
TRBV2 - CASTQATFNEKLFF
TRBV15 - CATSRDRGRYYEQYF
TRBV12-3/TRBV12-4 - CASSLVSETQYF
TRBV27 - CASSSLSTQGAYEQYF
TRBV5-4 - CASSQTTGGYTF
TRBV30 TRBD2 CAWAAGGAKNIQYF
TRBV28 - CASGTLAADTQYF
TRBV19 TRBD1 CASNPSPDRGRDTEAFF
TRBV27 TRBD2 CASSSGTSGYYNEQFF
TRBV6-2/TRBV6-3 TRBD1 CASSYDRVVQPQHF
TRBV28 TRBD1 CASSGQDFYNEQFF
TRBV25-1 TRBD1 CASSTTRGGGEKLFF
TRBV27 TRBD2 CASSVAGDDYNEQFF
TRBV6-5 - CASSYSQGGSTEAFF
TRBV19 - CASREQGDLEKLFF